A single sample is the source of the 17 T cell receptor beta chains below, sequenced in a study of T cells in Graves' hyperthyroidism and ophthalmopathy. Researchers amplified the TCR beta CDR3 regions from RNA transcripts. Primed by the HTBI set, a first-round RT-PCR was run on the TCR CDR3. TCRdb reprocessed the multiplex PCR reads with MiXCR, giving one entry per CDR3 protein. Of about 400,000 distinct CDR3 sequences in the sample, roughly 25% are singletons; the top ten hold 73%. Sequenced input: blood. These receptor sequences come from a man aged 50-60 years with Graves' hyperthyroidism.

J is TRBJ2-1 and V is TRBV5-1; 10 bases agree with TRBD2. There are 15 residues in the CDR3. CDR1 and CDR2 (germline): SGHRS, YFSETQ. The V and J ends lost 6 bases and 4 bases, in that order; junction bases with no gene match: 7. The CDR3 nucleotides read TGCGCCAGCACCACTGGACTAGCGGAATACAATGAGCAGTTCTTC. Its translation: CASTTGLAEYNEQFF.

This clonotype was seen repeatedly, ten times or more. This chain joins TRBV11-2 and TRBJ2-1; D remains ambiguous. Germline lookup yields CDR1 SGHAT and CDR2 FQNNGV. V was trimmed by 2 bases and J by 6 bases, leaving 5 bases between them. This CDR3 contains 12 residues. As DNA, the CDR3 is TGTGCCAGCAGCTTACTGGGCAATGAGCAGTTCTTC. It is translated as CASSLLGNEQFF.

This clonotype came up many times. The chain joins TRBV2 to TRBJ2-7; D may be TRBD2 (5 bases). Per germline, CDR1 SNHLY and CDR2 FYNNEI. The length of the CDR3 is 13 residues. The V end was cut by 6 bases, the J end by 2 bases, with 11 bases between. The CDR3 DNA follows: TGTGCCAGCAGACTAGAAATAACCTACGAGCAGTACTTC. Amino acids: CASRLEITYEQYF. Supplemented by reference TRBV2 and TRBJ2-7, the full variable domain reads EPEVTQTPSHQVTQMGQEVILRCVPISNHLYFYWYRQILGQKVEFLVSFYNNEISEKSEIFDDQFSVERPDGSNFTLKIRSTKLEDSAMYFCASRLEITYEQYFGPGTRLTVT.

This clonotype appeared many times. The rearrangement links TRBV12-3 or TRBV12-4 to TRBJ2-5; 10 bases are a match to TRBD2. J was trimmed by 3 bases and V by 1 base; bases with no gene match: 5. The CDR3 is 16 amino acids. The CDR3 nucleotides are TGTGCCAGCAGTTTAGGGCTAGCGGGAGCAGAAGAGACCCAGTACTTC. Translated, it gives CASSLGLAGAEETQYF.

The chain joins TRBV19 to TRBJ2-1; TRBD1 aligns across 7 bases. Trimming removed 3 bases from V and 10 bases from J; junction bases left unmatched: 6. This CDR3 has 13 residues. Germline V gene sequence: CDR1 LNHDA, CDR2 SQIVND (reference sequence). CDR3 region: CASSIYRGGEQFF. In DNA, the CDR3 is TGTGCCAGTAGTATTTACAGGGGCGGGGAGCAGTTCTTC.

This clonotype was counted only a few times. The chain is built from TRBV9 and TRBJ2-7, with TRBD2 matching 13 bases. The CDR3 sequence is 19 residues long. V gave up 2 bases and J gave up 5 bases; unmatched junction bases: 16. In germline, CDR1 is SGDLS, CDR2 YYNGEE. The CDR3 DNA reads as TGTGCCAGCAGCGTGGGGACTAGCGGGAAATTTTGGCTGGCCGACGAGCAGTACTTC. Amino acid sequence: CASSVGTSGKFWLADEQYF.

The V gene is TRBV5-1, the J gene TRBJ2-3, with D perhaps assigned TRBD1 or TRBD2 (5 bases each). This CDR3 region has 16 residues. V lost 4 bases, J lost 0 bases, and 15 bases lay in between. CDR1 is SGHRS and CDR2 is YFSETQ in the germline V gene. The CDR3 reads CASSPGLFKSTDTQYF. CDR3 bases: TGCGCCAGCAGCCCGGGGCTGTTCAAGAGCACAGATACGCAGTATTTT.

This clonotype has more than one count but fewer than ten. This chain joins TRBV12-3 or TRBV12-4 and TRBJ2-1; 8 nucleotides line up with TRBD2. This CDR3 spans 11 amino acids. V gave up 6 bases and J gave up 12 bases; unmatched junction bases: 4. The CDR3 sequence: CASSDGTRQFF. DNA for the CDR3: TGTGCCAGCAGCGACGGGACTAGGCAGTTCTTC.

In its sample, this clonotype was seen a few times. The DNA of the CDR3 is TGTGCCAGCAAGTCCGAGCGGGAGTTTTCTCCCTACAATGAGCAGTTCTTC. Its protein is CASKSEREFSPYNEQFF. The V call is TRBV2, the J call TRBJ2-1; 8 bases are a match to TRBD2. V lost 7 bases and J lost 2; bases outside the gene matches: 13. Germline lookup yields CDR1 SNHLY and CDR2 FYNNEI. The CDR3 runs 17 residues.

This clonotype was seen only a few times. The V and J genes are TRBV15 and TRBJ2-3, with 9 bases identical to TRBD2. V lost 1 base, J lost 0 bases, and 8 bases stayed unmatched. Germline V gene sequence: CDR1 LNHNV, CDR2 YYDKDF (reference sequence). The CDR3 contains 18 residues. CDR3 DNA sequence: TGTGCCACCAGCAGAGTGTATGGCGGGAGGGCGAGCACAGATACGCAGTATTTT. The encoded protein is CATSRVYGGRASTDTQYF.

There are a few counts of this clonotype. The chain employs TRBV5-1 and TRBJ1-5; D is ambiguous. Trimming removed 0 bases from V and 5 bases from J, with 12 bases in between. The CDR3 has 15 amino acids. Germline lookup yields CDR1 SGHRS and CDR2 YFSETQ. In DNA, the CDR3 is TGCGCCAGCAGCTTGGCTGGGCGGTGGGATCAGCCCCAGCATTTT. Protein sequence: CASSLAGRWDQPQHF.

A single count supports this clonotype. This may come from a read error, since a much larger clone is one base off. The CDR3 is CASGLYGGIAASYEQFF. CDR3 nucleotides: TGTGCTAGTGGTTTGTACGGAGGGATTGCAGCCTCCTACGAGCAGTTCTTC. The chain uses TRBV12-5 and TRBJ2-1; D is possibly TRBD2 (6 bases). V was cut by 2 bases and J by 10 bases, with 24 bases left in between. Germline values: CDR1 LGHNT, CDR2 FRNRAP. The CDR3 has 17 residues.

This rearrangement joins TRBV7-9 to TRBJ2-3, with 7 nucleotides matching TRBD1. The CDR3 totals 15 residues. Germline V gene lookup returns CDR1 SEHNR and CDR2 FQNEAQ (reference sequence). J was trimmed by 4 bases and V by 4 bases; bases with no gene match: 8. Here the CDR3 reads CASSYLTGRPDTQYF. The CDR3 DNA follows: TGTGCCAGCAGCTACCTGACAGGGCGGCCAGATACGCAGTATTTT.

This clonotype was counted only a few times. This chain uses TRBV24-1 with TRBJ1-5, with 7 bases matching TRBD1. The V gene end was trimmed by 4 bases and the J gene end by 8 bases; junction bases not matched to a gene: 4. This CDR3 has 13 residues. Germline V gives CDR1 KGHDR, CDR2 SFDVKD. The CDR3 loop is CATSEGGFKPQHF. The CDR3, as DNA: TGTGCCACCAGTGAAGGGGGCTTCAAGCCCCAGCATTTT.

This clonotype appeared a few times. The chain has TRBV18 and TRBJ2-3; weak D call: TRBD2 (6 bases). V lost 3 bases to trimming and J lost 4 bases, with 14 bases between them. The CDR3 has 15 residues. Per germline, CDR1 KGHSH and CDR2 LQKENI. The CDR3, as DNA: TGTGCCAGCTCACCCGCGGTGGGAGGTGCAGATACGCAGTATTTT. Protein sequence: CASSPAVGGADTQYF.

In its sample, this clonotype was seen a few times. V and J are TRBV3-1 and TRBJ2-1, with TRBD1 as a possible D gene (5 bases). The CDR3 runs to 18 residues. Germline assignment: CDR1 LGHDT and CDR2 YNNKEL (reference sequence). V lost 1 base to trimming and J lost 2 bases, with 18 bases between them. For the CDR3, the DNA is TGTGCCAGCAGCCAAGTGATTCACTCGGACACCACCTACAATGAGCAGTTCTTC. Translating it yields CASSQVIHSDTTYNEQFF.

The J gene is TRBJ1-5, the V gene TRBV6-5; D not certain. The V end was cut by 1 base, the J end by 0 bases, with 7 bases between. This CDR3 comprises 15 residues. Germline-derived CDR1 and CDR2 are MNHEY and SVGAGI. In DNA, the CDR3 is TGTGCCAGCAGTTACTACAGTGCTAGCAATCAGCCCCAGCATTTT. It codes for CASSYYSASNQPQHF.